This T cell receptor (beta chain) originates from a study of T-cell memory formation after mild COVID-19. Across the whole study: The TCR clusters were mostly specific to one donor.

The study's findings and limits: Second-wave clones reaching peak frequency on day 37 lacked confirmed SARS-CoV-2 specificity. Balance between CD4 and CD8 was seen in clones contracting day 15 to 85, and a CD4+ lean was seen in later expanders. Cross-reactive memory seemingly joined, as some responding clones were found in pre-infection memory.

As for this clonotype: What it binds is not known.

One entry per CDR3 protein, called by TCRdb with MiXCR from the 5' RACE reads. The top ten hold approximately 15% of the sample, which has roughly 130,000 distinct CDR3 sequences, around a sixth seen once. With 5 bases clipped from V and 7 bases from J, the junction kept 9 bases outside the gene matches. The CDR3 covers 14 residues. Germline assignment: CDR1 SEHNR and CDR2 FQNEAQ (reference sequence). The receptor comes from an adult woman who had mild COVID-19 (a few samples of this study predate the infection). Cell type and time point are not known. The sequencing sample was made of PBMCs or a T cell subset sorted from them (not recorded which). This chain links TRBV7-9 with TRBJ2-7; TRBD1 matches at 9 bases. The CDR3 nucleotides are TGTGCCAGCAGCCTTCTAACAGGGGGCCGGGAGCAGTACTTC. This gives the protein CASSLLTGGREQYF.